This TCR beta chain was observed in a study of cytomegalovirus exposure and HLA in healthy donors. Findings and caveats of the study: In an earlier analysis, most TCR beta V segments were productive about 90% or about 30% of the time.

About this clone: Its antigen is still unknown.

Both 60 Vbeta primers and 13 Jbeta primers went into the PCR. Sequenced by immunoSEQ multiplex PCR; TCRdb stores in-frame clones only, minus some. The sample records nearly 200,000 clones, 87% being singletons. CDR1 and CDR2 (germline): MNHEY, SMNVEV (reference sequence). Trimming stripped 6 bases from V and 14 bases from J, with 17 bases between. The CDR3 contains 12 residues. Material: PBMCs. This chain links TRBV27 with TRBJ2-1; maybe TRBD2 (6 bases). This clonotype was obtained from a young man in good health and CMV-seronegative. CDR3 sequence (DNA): TGTGCCAGCAGCCTACTTGGGGGGAAAAAGTTCTTC. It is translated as CASSLLGGKKFF.